This TCR beta chain was recovered during a study of cytomegalovirus exposure and HLA in healthy donors. This CDR3 region has 15 residues. V lost 2 bases and J 4 bases, leaving 14 bases between the germline ends. The germline V gene has CDR1 LGHNA and CDR2 YNFKEQ. The study's findings and limits: V segments that were indistinguishable, TRBV6-2 and TRBV6-3 among them, were omitted from analysis. Researchers reported in a later analysis that a missense DCLRE1C variant was tied to TCR beta V- and J-gene trimming.

Use of 60 Vbeta and 13 Jbeta primers characterized the PCR. The method was immunoSEQ multiplex PCR; TCRdb's version includes in-frame clones alone and lacks a portion of them. The sample has about 160,000 clones; about four fifths are singletons. This clone appeared a few times. Its antigen is unidentified. Sequencing input: PBMCs. The chain uses TRBV4-2 and TRBJ1-1; possible D gene TRBD1, 6 bases. This sequence was found in a woman in her fifties or sixties in good health and CMV-seronegative. CDR3 residues: CASSQPRDRSTEAFF. The CDR3 nucleotides are TGTGCCAGCAGCCAACCTAGAGACAGGTCCACTGAAGCTTTCTTT.